The entry below gives a single TCR beta chain sequence along with its context. Its specificity is unknown. Germline CDR1 and CDR2: LGHNA and YSLEER. The junction had 9 bases not matched to a gene; V was cut back by 4 bases and J by 13 bases. CDR3 length: 15 amino acids. This sample was included in a study of response to subunit inactivated influenza vaccine. TCRdb called the RT-PCR reads again in MiXCR, with one record for every CDR3 protein. The sample has a few hundred thousand distinct CDR3 sequences; around 22% are singletons. The study, taken as a whole, reports: It was suggested by the authors that few new T cells are recruited by each seasonal influenza vaccination.

The receptor was derived from a man in his fifties or sixties who received an inactivated influenza vaccine. The starting material was PBMCs from blood, obtained approximately 20 months after vaccination. The chain carries TRBV4-3 and TRBJ2-1; 14 bases match TRBD2. The DNA of the CDR3 is TGCGCCAGCAGCCGAGATCGACTAGCGGGGGGGCTTCAGTTCTTC. Protein sequence: CASSRDRLAGGLQFF.